The 32 T cell receptor beta chains below all came from one sample that was sequenced in a study of blood T cell repertoires in COVID-19. Sequenced by immunoSEQ multiplex PCR; TCRdb stores in-frame clones only, minus some. This sample has around 400,000 clones, with just over 90% found just once. The sequencing sample was made of PBMCs or T cells enriched from blood (not recorded which). Receptors were obtained from a woman in her forties who had been exposed to COVID-19.

The CDR3 loop is CATSDRESRSYNEQFF. For the CDR3, the DNA is TGTGCCACCAGTGATCGAGAGAGCCGCTCCTACAATGAGCAGTTCTTC. This chain connects TRBV24-1 to TRBJ2-1; D remains ambiguous. The CDR3 spans 16 residues. Looked up from germline, CDR1 is KGHDR and CDR2 is SFDVKD. V was shortened by 3 bases and J by 0 bases, with 11 bases between the two germline ends.

V and J are TRBV7-9 and TRBJ2-7, with 7 nucleotides matching TRBD2. Germline-derived CDR1 and CDR2 are SEHNR and FQNEAQ (reference sequence). The CDR3 is 15 residues long. The J segment lost 5 bases and the V segment lost 5 bases, leaving 12 bases of the junction unmatched. CDR3 coding DNA: TGTGCCAGCAGCCAAGGGTCCCTAGCGGTGAACGAGCAGTACTTC. As protein: CASSQGSLAVNEQYF.

This rearrangement joins TRBV19 to TRBJ2-3; D uncertain. The CDR3 extends over 15 amino acids. CDR1 and CDR2 (germline): LNHDA, SQIVND (reference sequence). V lost 2 bases to trimming and J lost 0 bases, with 9 bases between them. CDR3 sequence: CASSILVSSTDTQYF. The DNA of the CDR3 is TGTGCCAGTAGTATACTAGTCTCTAGCACAGATACGCAGTATTTT.

This chain joins TRBV14 and TRBJ2-7, with D possibly matching TRBD1 (6 bases). CDR1 and CDR2 from the germline V gene are SGHDN and FVKESK. The CDR3 has 14 residues. V was clipped by 1 base and J by 2 bases, with 9 bases between them. CDR3: CASSQGGPAYEQYF. The CDR3, as DNA: TGTGCCAGCAGCCAAGGGGGGCCAGCCTACGAGCAGTACTTC.

Concerning this clone itself: This sample includes further DNA sequences coding for the same CDR3. The V call is TRBV5-1, the J call TRBJ2-1; tentatively, D is TRBD1 (5 bases). CDR3 size: 13 residues. Trimming removed 5 bases from V and 3 bases from J, with 9 bases in between. Germline CDR1 and CDR2: SGHRS and YFSETQ. CDR3 in amino acids: CASSSDSYNEQFF. The CDR3 DNA reads TGCGCCAGCAGTTCTGACAGCTACAATGAGCAGTTCTTC. Supplemented by reference TRBV5-1 and TRBJ2-1, the full variable domain reads KAGVTQTPRYLIKTRGQQVTLSCSPISGHRSVSWYQQTPGQGLQFLFEYFSETQRNKGNFPGRFSGRQFSNSRSEMNVSTLELGDSALYLCASSSDSYNEQFFGPGTRLTVL.

This sequence joins TRBV9 and TRBJ2-3; the match to TRBD2 covers 10 bases. This CDR3 has 15 amino acids. Looked up from germline, CDR1 is SGDLS and CDR2 is YYNGEE. Germline trimming cut 1 base from V and 3 bases from J; bases unmatched to any gene: 2. This CDR3 is CASSVSGGETDTQYF. CDR3 nucleotides: TGTGCCAGCAGCGTAAGCGGGGGGGAAACAGATACGCAGTATTTT.

The chain links TRBV7-6 to TRBJ2-7, with 15 bases fitting TRBD2. With V trimmed by 4 bases and J by 4 bases, 14 bases remained unmatched. The CDR3 runs 19 residues. Germline V gives CDR1 SGHVS, CDR2 FNYEAQ. CDR3 sequence (DNA): TGTGCCAGCAGCTCAGAGGGAACGGGACTAGCGGGAGGAGGTTACGAGCAGTACTTC. Protein product: CASSSEGTGLAGGGYEQYF. Variable domain in full (rest from reference TRBV7-6 and TRBJ2-7): GAGVSQSPRYKVTKRGQDVALRCDPISGHVSLYWYRQALGQGPEFLTYFNYEAQQDKSGLPNDRFSAERPEGSISTLTIQRTEQRDSAMYRCASSSEGTGLAGGGYEQYFGPGTRLTVT.

The V and J genes are TRBV4-1 and TRBJ1-1; 9 bases are shared with TRBD1. Germline values: CDR1 MGHRA, CDR2 YSYEKL. V dropped 6 bases and J dropped 10; count of bases not matched to a gene: 12. The CDR3 is 14 amino acids. Here the CDR3 DNA reads TGCGCCAGCAGAATACCGGGACAGGGTAACGGAGCTTTCTTT. This translates into CASRIPGQGNGAFF.

The chain employs TRBV13 and TRBJ1-1; D is undetermined. Germline CDR1 and CDR2: PRHDT and FYEKMQ (reference sequence). The CDR3 loop spans 13 amino acids. V lost 5 bases to trimming and J lost 6 bases, with 13 bases between them. This chain's CDR3 is CASSRGLAAEAFF. CDR3 DNA sequence: TGTGCCAGCAGCCGCGGACTGGCTGCTGAAGCTTTCTTT.

This sequence joins TRBV5-4 and TRBJ1-1; a weak D match, TRBD1 (6 bases). The ends were cut back, 4 bases at V and 10 bases at J, with 20 bases in the middle. CDR3 length: 14 residues. CDR1 and CDR2 from the germline V gene are SGHNT and YYREEE (reference sequence). The CDR3 loop is CASSRGGAKSGAFF. The CDR3 DNA is TGTGCCAGCAGCCGAGGGGGGGCTAAATCGGGAGCTTTCTTT.

V usage is TRBV15 and J usage is TRBJ1-3; a weak D match, TRBD1 (6 bases). Germline lookup yields CDR1 LNHNV and CDR2 YYDKDF (reference sequence). The CDR3 is 15 residues long. The ends were cut back, 1 base at V and 7 bases at J, with 14 bases in the middle. CDR3 bases: TGTGCCACCAGCAGAGCTGGGACATACAGTAACACCATATATTTT. As protein: CATSRAGTYSNTIYF.

The chain has TRBV7-9 and TRBJ2-5; a weak D match, TRBD1 (6 bases). With 3 bases removed from V and 5 bases from J, the gap between germline ends came to 13 bases. This CDR3 comprises 14 residues. CDR1 SEHNR and CDR2 FQNEAQ come from the germline V gene (reference sequence). The CDR3 sequence is CASSLVGARETQYF. CDR3 bases: TGTGCCAGCAGCTTGGTGGGGGCGCGGGAGACCCAGTACTTC.

This sequence joins TRBV19 and TRBJ1-6; D may be TRBD1 (5 bases). With 5 bases removed from V and 4 bases from J, the gap between germline ends came to 12 bases. Germline values: CDR1 LNHDA, CDR2 SQIVND (reference sequence). CDR3 length: 15 residues. The CDR3 coding sequence is TGTGCCAGTAGTTCGGGGGACCGATATAATTCACCCCTCCACTTT. Its protein is CASSSGDRYNSPLHF.

The chain combines TRBV14 with TRBJ1-2; TRBD1 agrees at 10 bases. There are 16 residues in the CDR3. Looked up from germline, CDR1 is SGHDN and CDR2 is FVKESK. J lost 4 bases, V lost 4 bases, and 9 bases had no gene match. CDR3 amino acids: CASSLSGQGDLYGYTF. The DNA for the CDR3 is TGTGCCAGCAGCCTCTCAGGACAGGGGGACCTCTATGGCTACACCTTC.

The chain employs TRBV9 and TRBJ2-7; 11 bases are a match to TRBD2. Losses at the gene ends were 4 bases for V and 1 base for J; bases not matched to a gene: 4. CDR1 is SGDLS and CDR2 is YYNGEE in the germline V gene. The CDR3 is made up of 15 amino acids. The CDR3 region is CASSRTSGGSYEQYF. For the CDR3, the DNA is TGTGCCAGCAGCCGAACTAGCGGGGGATCCTACGAGCAGTACTTC. The full variable domain, with the rest looked up from reference TRBV9 and TRBJ2-7, is DSGVTQTPKHLITATGQRVTLRCSPRSGDLSVYWYQQSLDQGLQFLIQYYNGEERAKGNILERFSAQQFPDLHSELNLSSLELGDSALYFCASSRTSGGSYEQYFGPGTRLTVT.

This clone was observed a single time. The chain combines TRBV19 with TRBJ1-2, with D unresolved. V was cut by 3 bases and J by 3 bases, with 11 bases left in between. The length of the CDR3 is 14 residues. The germline V gene encodes CDR1 LNHDA and CDR2 SQIVND (reference sequence). CDR3 protein: CASSMPQFYYGYTF. CDR3 nucleotides: TGTGCCAGTAGTATGCCACAGTTCTACTATGGCTACACCTTC. The full variable domain, rest sourced from reference TRBV19 and TRBJ1-2, is DGGITQSPKYLFRKEGQNVTLSCEQNLNHDAMYWYRQDPGQGLRLIYYSQIVNDFQKGDIAEGYSVSREKKESFPLTVTSAQKNPTAFYLCASSMPQFYYGYTFGSGTRLTVV.

The rearrangement joins TRBV3-1 (or the pseudogene TRBV3-2) to TRBJ1-1; D is perhaps TRBD1 (6 bases). V was clipped by 3 bases and J by 3 bases, with 11 bases between them. The CDR3 has 14 amino acids. Germline V gives CDR1 LGHDT, CDR2 YNNKEL (reference sequence). The CDR3: CASSHPGADTEAFF. CDR3 sequence (DNA): TGTGCCAGCAGCCACCCAGGGGCGGACACTGAAGCTTTCTTT.

This chain uses TRBV5-1 with TRBJ2-3, with 7 bases matching TRBD2. CDR1 SGHRS and CDR2 YFSETQ come from the germline V gene. This CDR3 spans 16 amino acids. The V gene end was trimmed by 0 bases and the J gene end by 2 bases; junction bases not matched to a gene: 6. In DNA, the CDR3 is TGCGCCAGCAGCTTGGAGGCGGGGGAGAACACAGATACGCAGTATTTT. Translation gives CASSLEAGENTDTQYF. Drawing the rest from reference TRBV5-1 and TRBJ2-3, the complete variable domain is KAGVTQTPRYLIKTRGQQVTLSCSPISGHRSVSWYQQTPGQGLQFLFEYFSETQRNKGNFPGRFSGRQFSNSRSEMNVSTLELGDSALYLCASSLEAGENTDTQYFGPGTRLTVL.

The genes are TRBV20-1 and TRBJ1-5, with 8 bases identical to TRBD1. J lost 1 base, V lost 3 bases, and 5 bases had no gene match. CDR1 is DFQATT and CDR2 is SNEGSKA in the germline V gene (reference sequence). There are 15 residues in the CDR3. DNA of the CDR3: TGCAGTGCTAGTCCTACAGGGGGAAGCAATCAGCCCCAGCATTTT. Its protein product is CSASPTGGSNQPQHF.

In DNA form, the CDR3 reads TGTGCCAGTAGTATACCGACTAGCGGGAAAAGGGAGCTGTTTTTT. Amino acid sequence: CASSIPTSGKRELFF. The gene calls are TRBV19 and TRBJ2-2; 11 nucleotides agree with TRBD2. The CDR3 covers 15 residues. V lost 2 bases, J lost 9 bases, and 5 bases stayed unmatched. Germline CDR1 LNHDA, CDR2 SQIVND (reference sequence).

The V call is TRBV18, the J call TRBJ2-1, with 9 nucleotides matching TRBD1. The CDR3 is made up of 15 amino acids. Per germline, CDR1 KGHSH and CDR2 LQKENI. Unmatched junction bases numbered 3, after V lost 2 bases and J lost 4 bases. CDR3: CASSPRTGEYNEQFF. The CDR3 nucleotides read TGTGCCAGCTCACCAAGGACAGGGGAGTACAATGAGCAGTTCTTC.

The genes are TRBV19 and TRBJ2-5, with 9 bases that match TRBD1. Germline trimming cut 6 bases from V and 5 bases from J; bases unmatched to any gene: 13. Germline V lookup: CDR1 LNHDA, CDR2 SQIVND (reference sequence). The CDR3 totals 16 residues. This chain's CDR3 is CASSRLPTGGRETQYF. The CDR3, as DNA: TGTGCCAGTAGCCGACTCCCGACAGGGGGTAGGGAGACCCAGTACTTC. The entire variable domain, with the rest obtained from reference TRBV19 and TRBJ2-5, is as follows: DGGITQSPKYLFRKEGQNVTLSCEQNLNHDAMYWYRQDPGQGLRLIYYSQIVNDFQKGDIAEGYSVSREKKESFPLTVTSAQKNPTAFYLCASSRLPTGGRETQYFGPGTRLLVL.

This chain uses TRBV19 with TRBJ2-6; TRBD2 is a possible D gene (7 bases). CDR1 is LNHDA, CDR2 SQIVND, per germline (reference sequence). Between the trimmed V and J ends, which lost 1 base and 1 base, there was a span of 14 bases. The CDR3 is 18 amino acids. CDR3: CASSIAGGLGSGANVLTF. The CDR3 coding sequence is TGTGCCAGTAGTATAGCGGGGGGCCTGGGGTCTGGGGCCAACGTCCTGACTTTC.

The chain joins TRBV19 to TRBJ2-7; no definite D call. The CDR3 covers 12 residues. V shed 1 base and J shed 6 bases, with 7 bases lying between them. Germline assignment: CDR1 LNHDA and CDR2 SQIVND (reference sequence). CDR3 amino acids: CASSIARGEQYF. In DNA form, the CDR3 reads TGTGCCAGTAGTATAGCAAGAGGCGAGCAGTACTTC. The entire variable domain, with the rest obtained from reference TRBV19 and TRBJ2-7, is as follows: DGGITQSPKYLFRKEGQNVTLSCEQNLNHDAMYWYRQDPGQGLRLIYYSQIVNDFQKGDIAEGYSVSREKKESFPLTVTSAQKNPTAFYLCASSIARGEQYFGPGTRLTVT.

The chain joins TRBV27 to TRBJ2-2; maybe TRBD1 (6 bases). This CDR3 is built from 14 residues. Trimming shortened V by 6 bases and J by 6 bases, and 14 bases separated the two germline ends. Germline CDR1 MNHEY, CDR2 SMNVEV (reference sequence). As DNA, the CDR3 is TGTGCCAGCAGGATAACAGGGATAGCCGGGGAGCTGTTTTTT. Translation gives CASRITGIAGELFF.

This clone was counted a single time. The V gene is TRBV6-5, the J gene TRBJ1-6, with a tentative D call TRBD1 (5 bases). V dropped 0 bases and J dropped 5 bases, with 8 bases sitting between them. The CDR3 totals 15 residues. Germline-derived CDR1 and CDR2 are MNHEY and SVGAGI. CDR3 protein: CASSYSGQNNSPLHF. DNA for the CDR3: TGTGCCAGCAGTTACTCAGGACAAAATAATTCACCCCTCCACTTT.

The chain recombines TRBV9 with TRBJ1-3; TRBD1 matches 9 bases. The ends lost 0 bases at V and 3 bases at J; junction bases unmatched: 7. The CDR3 is 17 residues long. The germline gives CDR1 SGDLS, CDR2 YYNGEE. CDR3 region: CASSVGAGQGGGNTIYF. In DNA form, the CDR3 reads TGTGCCAGCAGCGTAGGGGCGGGACAGGGAGGTGGAAACACCATATATTTT.

V usage is TRBV28 and J usage is TRBJ1-1, with D possibly being TRBD1 (6 bases). CDR3 length equals 13 residues. V was shortened by 4 bases and J by 10 bases, with 16 bases between the two germline ends. In germline, CDR1 is MDHEN, CDR2 SYDVKM. CDR3 coding DNA: TGTGCCAGCAGTTCAACAAGGACAGCCGCAGCTTTCTTT. It encodes CASSSTRTAAAFF.

This clone was counted once. The rearrangement links TRBV21-1 to TRBJ2-7; whether TRBD1, the table's D call, matches the DNA was not checked. TRBV21-1 is marked as a pseudogene. The CDR3 runs to 12 residues. The CDR3 DNA reads TGTGCCAGCAGCAAAGGGGCCCACGAGCAGTACTTC. This sequence encodes CASSKGAHEQYF.

This rearrangement joins TRBV20-1 to TRBJ1-1; D not certain. Germline assignment: CDR1 DFQATT and CDR2 SNEGSKA (reference sequence). This CDR3 spans 10 amino acids. CDR3 DNA: TGCGGAGCTTCGTTGACTGAAGCTTTCTTT. Residues: CGASLTEAFF.

The rearrangement joins TRBV30 to TRBJ2-1, with TRBD2 identical over 10 bases. The CDR3 sequence is 13 residues long. V lost 3 bases, J lost 6 bases, and 2 bases stayed unmatched. CDR1 and CDR2 from the germline V gene are GTSNPN and SVGIG (reference sequence). CDR3 loop: CAWRLAGSNEQFF. CDR3 nucleotides: TGTGCCTGGAGACTAGCGGGGAGCAATGAGCAGTTCTTC.

The V and J genes are TRBV5-4 and TRBJ2-2, with unresolved D. CDR1 and CDR2 (germline): SGHNT, YYREEE (reference sequence). The CDR3 extends over 12 amino acids. Trimming cost V 4 bases and J 6 bases, with 7 bases left between them. CDR3 loop: CASSNTPGELFF. Here the CDR3 DNA reads TGTGCCAGCAGCAATACACCCGGGGAGCTGTTTTTT.